Shown below are 8 T cell receptor beta chains from a single sample sequenced in a study of blood T cell repertoires in COVID-19. The repertoire was sequenced with immunoSEQ multiplex PCR; TCRdb's copy has only in-frame clones and lacks some. Found here are about 46,000 clones, more than 75% of them singletons; the top ten hold 15% to 20%. The sequencing sample was made of peripheral blood. These receptors all stem from a human donor in a cohort sampled during active COVID-19.

This chain joins TRBV3-1 (or the pseudogene TRBV3-2) and TRBJ2-7; 7 bases are a match to TRBD2. The CDR3 covers 16 residues. V lost 8 bases, J lost 2 bases, and 15 bases stayed unmatched. Germline V gene data show CDR1 as LGHDT and CDR2 as YNNKEL (reference sequence). The CDR3 DNA reads as TGTGCCAGCGGGAGGGGACCTAAGAGAAGAACCTACGAGCAGTACTTC. Residues: CASGRGPKRRTYEQYF.

The chain links TRBV19 to TRBJ2-1; 8 bases agree with TRBD2. CDR3 length: 14 residues. Trimming took 9 bases from V and 5 from J; bases not matched to a gene: 9. The V gene's germline CDR1 is LNHDA and CDR2 SQIVND (reference sequence). CDR3 sequence reads: CASAIAGPHNEQFF. The CDR3 DNA reads as TGTGCCAGCGCTATAGCGGGACCTCACAATGAGCAGTTCTTC.

This clone came up once. J is TRBJ2-1 and V is TRBV15; 7 nucleotides line up with TRBD2. Germline V gene data show CDR1 as LNHNV and CDR2 as YYDKDF (reference sequence). With V trimmed by 1 base and J by 6 bases, 6 bases remained unmatched. This CDR3 contains 15 residues. The CDR3 nucleotides read TGTGCCACCAGCAGAGCAGCGGGATGGGTCAATGAGCAGTTCTTC. Translated, it gives CATSRAAGWVNEQFF.

V gene TRBV29-1 combines with J gene TRBJ2-7, with TRBD2 as a possible D gene (6 bases). CDR1 SQVTM and CDR2 ANQGSEA come from the germline V gene. CDR3 length: 10 residues. Trimming stripped 5 bases from V and 4 bases from J, with 6 bases between. The CDR3: CSVREYEQYF. As DNA, the CDR3 is TGCAGCGTTCGGGAGTACGAGCAGTACTTC.

The chain combines TRBV9 with TRBJ2-7; a weak D match, TRBD2 (6 bases). The CDR3 covers 16 residues. Deletions cut 3 bases from V and 0 bases from J, with 16 bases between. Germline loops: CDR1 SGDLS, CDR2 YYNGEE. CDR3 nucleotide sequence: TGTGCCAGCAGCGGGGGGAAGGACGGGAGCTCCTACGAGCAGTACTTC. This sequence encodes CASSGGKDGSSYEQYF.

This chain links TRBV5-5 with TRBJ2-7; D might be TRBD2 (6 bases). Per the germline V gene, CDR1 is SGHKS and CDR2 is YYEKEE (reference sequence). The CDR3 extends over 15 amino acids. V was cut by 1 base and J by 2 bases, with 13 bases left in between. CDR3 region: CASSLWRASPYEQYF. DNA for the CDR3: TGTGCCAGCAGCTTGTGGAGGGCTAGTCCCTACGAGCAGTACTTC.

V is TRBV6-5 and J is TRBJ1-1; the D gene is possibly TRBD1 (6 bases). Per the germline V gene, CDR1 is MNHEY and CDR2 is SVGAGI. This CDR3 region has 14 residues. Trimming stripped 2 bases from V and 6 bases from J, with 13 bases between. The CDR3 here is CASSYKNRVSEAFF. DNA of the CDR3: TGTGCCAGCAGTTACAAGAACAGGGTCTCTGAAGCTTTCTTT.

The chain has TRBV19 and TRBJ2-7, with a tentative D call TRBD2 (5 bases). CDR3 length: 14 amino acids. V was trimmed by 7 bases and J by 4 bases, leaving 17 bases between them. Germline values: CDR1 LNHDA, CDR2 SQIVND (reference sequence). The CDR3, as DNA: TGTGCCAGTACCCTTGGAGGCGGTGGGTACGAGCAGTACTTC. It specifies CASTLGGGGYEQYF.